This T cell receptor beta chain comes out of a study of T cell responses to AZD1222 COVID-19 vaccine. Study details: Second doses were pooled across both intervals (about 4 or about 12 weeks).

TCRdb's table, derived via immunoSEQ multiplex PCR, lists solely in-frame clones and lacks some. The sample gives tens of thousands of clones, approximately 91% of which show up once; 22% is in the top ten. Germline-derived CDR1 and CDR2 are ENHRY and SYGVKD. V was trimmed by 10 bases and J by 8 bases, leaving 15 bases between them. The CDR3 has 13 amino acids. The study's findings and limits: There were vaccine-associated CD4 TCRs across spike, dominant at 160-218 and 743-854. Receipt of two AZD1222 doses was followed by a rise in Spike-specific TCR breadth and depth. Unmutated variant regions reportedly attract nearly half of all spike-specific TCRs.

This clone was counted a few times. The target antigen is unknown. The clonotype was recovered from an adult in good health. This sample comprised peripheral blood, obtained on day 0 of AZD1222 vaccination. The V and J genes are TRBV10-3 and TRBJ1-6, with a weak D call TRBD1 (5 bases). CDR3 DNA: TGTGCCACCGGGGGTGTCGGGGATTCACCCCTCCACTTT. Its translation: CATGGVGDSPLHF.